This T cell receptor (beta chain) was captured by sequencing in a study of CD8+ T cells in alopecia areata. Turning to the study itself: Among treated patients, oral tofacitinib was administered at 5 to 10 mg twice daily. Study conclusions and caveats: Numerous clones, expanded in lesions, remained in scalp and blood during tofacitinib. Sequenced scalp T cells also include alphabeta T cells resident in normal skin.

The CDR3 contains 11 residues. Described treatment: oral pan-JAK inhibitor, 5-10 mg twice daily. Collected material from alopecia areata patients comprised lesional scalp punch biopsies and peripheral blood. Sequencing used cDNA as its template, made by extracting RNA and reverse transcribing it. Repertoires were generated with immunoSEQ multiplex PCR, while TCRdb's copy carries only in-frame clones and drops some. This table holds under 200,000 clones, about 60% found once. As to this clone: Its matching antigen is unknown.

The TCR comes from a human donor with alopecia areata. Sequenced here: CD4+ T cells sorted from blood, sampled at week 24, from a patient treated with tofacitinib. The chain recombines TRBV21-1 with TRBJ1-2. TRBV21-1 is noted as a pseudogene. This CDR3 is CASIFHHGYTF. The CDR3 DNA follows: TGTGCCAGCATTTTCCACCATGGCTACACCTTC.